The 20 T cell receptor beta chains listed next were all sequenced from one sample in a study of shared clonotypes between healthy human individuals. Sequencing was performed with immunoSEQ multiplex PCR; in TCRdb, only in-frame clones are kept and a portion is missing. The table lists around 1,100,000 clones, approximately 75% of them singletons, with 0.89% in the top ten. The sequenced sample consisted of memory CD4+ T cells from PBMCs. Subset described: CD45RA-negative fraction. Receptor source: a man between 18 and 35 years old in good health. Some clones in this sample may be carry-over from other donors' samples.

V usage is TRBV4-3 and J usage is TRBJ2-3; TRBD2 aligns across 9 bases. The junction had 4 bases not matched to a gene; V was cut back by 3 bases and J by 0 bases. Germline-derived CDR1 and CDR2 are LGHNA and YSLEER. This CDR3 region has 16 residues. CDR3 in DNA: TGCGCCAGCAGCCAGGGACTAGCAGTTAGCACAGATACGCAGTATTTT. Protein sequence: CASSQGLAVSTDTQYF.

As to this clone: Other DNA variants within this sample encode the same CDR3. The rearrangement uses TRBV28 and TRBJ2-7, with a weak D call TRBD2 (6 bases). Germline V lookup: CDR1 MDHEN, CDR2 SYDVKM. V was shortened by 3 bases and J by 7 bases, with 37 bases between the two germline ends. There are 21 residues in the CDR3. CDR3 residues: CASSLVSGVTVIPPRPEEQYF. The CDR3 region has the DNA TGTGCCAGCAGTTTGGTGTCGGGGGTTACGGTAATACCTCCCCGACCCGAGGAGCAGTACTTC.

The chain carries TRBV7-2 and TRBJ1-1; TRBD1 matches at 9 bases. CDR3 length: 14 amino acids. Trimming cost V 5 bases and J 5 bases; bases outside gene matches: 6. Germline V gene data show CDR1 as SGHTA and CDR2 as FQGNSA. The CDR3 region has the DNA TGTGCCAGCAGCAAACAGGGGGCGGTGACTGAAGCTTTCTTT. As protein: CASSKQGAVTEAFF.

The chain carries TRBV28 and TRBJ1-4, with TRBD1 identical over 7 bases. The CDR3 covers 14 residues. The germline V gene has CDR1 MDHEN and CDR2 SYDVKM. With V trimmed by 5 bases and J by 8 bases, 8 bases remained unmatched. The CDR3 sequence: CASSQDRVQEKLFF. The CDR3 DNA is TGTGCCAGCAGTCAAGACAGGGTCCAGGAAAAACTGTTTTTT.

V gene TRBV28 combines with J gene TRBJ2-1; weak D call: TRBD1 (6 bases). V lost 5 bases and J lost 4, with 15 bases in between. This CDR3 contains 15 residues. Germline V gives CDR1 MDHEN, CDR2 SYDVKM. Here the CDR3 DNA reads TGTGCCAGCAGTACCCCCGCAGGGGCTTACAATGAGCAGTTCTTC. This gives the protein CASSTPAGAYNEQFF.

This chain joins TRBV7-2 and TRBJ2-7, with D hard to call. The CDR3 has 14 amino acids. Trimming removed 4 bases at V and 2 bases at J, with 12 bases between. Germline CDR1 SGHTA, CDR2 FQGNSA. CDR3 protein: CASSSRDKPYEQYF. The CDR3, as DNA: TGTGCCAGCAGCTCAAGAGACAAGCCCTACGAGCAGTACTTC.

Notes on this clone: One junction end disagrees with the germline gene, perhaps due to a read error. The sample has other DNA sequences that encode this CDR3 too. The rearrangement uses TRBV30 and TRBJ1-5; 7 bases match TRBD1. The CDR3 consists of 15 residues. The germline CDR1 and CDR2 sequences are GTSNPN and SVGIG (reference sequence). The CDR3 protein is CAWSVLSGGDQPQHF. The CDR3 coding sequence is TGTGCCTGGAGTGTACTATCAGGGGGGGACCAGCCCCAGCACTTT. The full variable domain, with the rest looked up from reference TRBV30 and TRBJ1-5, is SQTIHQWPATLVQPVGSPLSLECTVEGTSNPNLYWYRQAAGRGLQLLFYSVGIGQISSEVPQNLSASRPQDRQFILSSKKLLLSDSGFYLCAWSVLSGGDQPQHFGDGTRLSIL.

V gene TRBV27 combines with J gene TRBJ2-3, with TRBD2 matching over 8 bases. The ends lost 5 bases at V and 8 bases at J; junction bases unmatched: 12. Germline assignment: CDR1 MNHEY and CDR2 SMNVEV (reference sequence). The CDR3 consists of 15 residues. Here the CDR3 reads CASSLNPWTSITQYF. The CDR3 DNA sequence: TGTGCCAGCAGTCTAAATCCCTGGACTAGCATTACGCAGTATTTT.

As regards this clone: The same CDR3 is also encoded by other DNA sequences in this sample. V is TRBV27 and J is TRBJ2-2; tentative D call: TRBD2 (6 bases). The CDR3 is 16 amino acids. Germline values: CDR1 MNHEY, CDR2 SMNVEV (reference sequence). Trimming stripped 2 bases from V and 0 bases from J, with 10 bases between. CDR3 residues: CASSLGGLTNTGELFF. The DNA of the CDR3 is TGTGCCAGCAGTTTAGGTGGACTAACGAACACCGGGGAGCTGTTTTTT.

The chain joins TRBV28 to TRBJ2-7; D may be TRBD2 (7 bases). The CDR3 runs to 17 residues. V dropped 7 bases and J dropped 3 bases, with 25 bases sitting between them. Germline values: CDR1 MDHEN, CDR2 SYDVKM. DNA for the CDR3: TGTGCCAGCACCGGCAGTCTAGGGGGGGCGCTCCACTACGAGCAGTACTTC. Its protein product is CASTGSLGGALHYEQYF. The entire variable domain, with the rest obtained from reference TRBV28 and TRBJ2-7, is as follows: DVKVTQSSRYLVKRTGEKVFLECVQDMDHENMFWYRQDPGLGLRLIYFSYDVKMKEKGDIPEGYSVSREKKERFSLILESASTNQTSMYLCASTGSLGGALHYEQYFGPGTRLTVT.

The chain combines TRBV28 with TRBJ2-2; TRBD2 agrees at 7 bases. The germline CDR1 and CDR2 sequences are MDHEN and SYDVKM. CDR3 length: 14 amino acids. The J segment lost 4 bases and the V segment lost 6 bases, leaving 5 bases of the junction unmatched. The DNA of the CDR3 is TGTGCCAGCAGGGGGGAGGGTGCCACCGGGGAGCTGTTTTTT. Translation gives CASRGEGATGELFF.

This chain connects TRBV15 to TRBJ2-7; D uncertain. The CDR3 loop spans 14 amino acids. The V end was cut by 0 bases, the J end by 8 bases, with 14 bases between. CDR1 is LNHNV and CDR2 is YYDKDF in the germline V gene (reference sequence). CDR3 in DNA: TGTGCCACCAGCAGAGATCGGGCAGGTACGAAGCAGTACTTC. Translation: CATSRDRAGTKQYF.

The CDR3 DNA reads TGTGCCAGCAGCTTGTCACAGGGCTTATCCGAGCAGTACTTC. Its translation: CASSLSQGLSEQYF. The rearrangement uses TRBV7-8 and TRBJ2-7; D may be TRBD1 (6 bases). The CDR3 contains 14 residues. In germline, CDR1 is SGHVS, CDR2 FQNEAQ. V was shortened by 3 bases and J by 6 bases, with 15 bases between the two germline ends. Combining the CDR3 with reference TRBV7-8 and TRBJ2-7 gives the whole variable domain GAGVSQSPRYKVAKRGQDVALRCDPISGHVSLFWYQQALGQGPEFLTYFQNEAQLDKSGLPSDRFFAERPEGSVSTLKIQRTQQEDSAVYLCASSLSQGLSEQYFGPGTRLTVT.

This clone was observed once. V usage is TRBV15 and J usage is TRBJ2-3, with a possible D match to TRBD2 (6 bases). This CDR3 has 16 amino acids. Germline V gene sequence: CDR1 LNHNV, CDR2 YYDKDF (reference sequence). The V and J ends lost 1 base and 5 bases respectively, with 16 bases between them. The DNA of the CDR3 is TGTGCCACCAGCAGAGGGGGCTTGGGGGGTGGAGATACGCAGTATTTT. Translation: CATSRGGLGGGDTQYF.

Only a few counts were recorded for this clone. V is TRBV2 and J is TRBJ2-2, with D perhaps TRBD1 (5 bases). V was shortened by 6 bases and J by 4 bases, with 12 bases between the two germline ends. Per germline, CDR1 SNHLY and CDR2 FYNNEI. The CDR3 has 14 residues. CDR3 sequence (DNA): TGTGCCAGCAGGATGGGGCAGAGCACCGGGGAGCTGTTTTTT. Translating gives CASRMGQSTGELFF.

V and J are TRBV10-3 and TRBJ1-1; D not certain. V gave up 3 bases and J gave up 1 base, with 12 bases separating them. Germline V gene data show CDR1 as ENHRY and CDR2 as SYGVKD. The CDR3 length is 15 residues. The CDR3 here is CAISEARLSNTEAFF. CDR3 coding DNA: TGTGCCATCAGTGAAGCCCGCCTTTCGAACACTGAAGCTTTCTTT.

This clone was observed once. The rearrangement joins TRBV28 to TRBJ1-3; maybe TRBD1 (5 bases). This CDR3 contains 15 residues. Germline V gene sequence: CDR1 MDHEN, CDR2 SYDVKM. V gave up 3 bases and J gave up 2 bases, with 11 bases separating them. The CDR3 region is CASSLRGAAGNTIYF. In nucleotides, the CDR3 is TGTGCCAGCAGTTTGAGGGGAGCGGCTGGAAACACCATATATTTT.

The chain recombines TRBV4-1 with TRBJ2-1; D is unresolved. Looked up from germline, CDR1 is MGHRA and CDR2 is YSYEKL. The CDR3 extends over 16 amino acids. Trimming cost V 0 bases and J 0 bases, with 9 bases left between them. The CDR3, as DNA: TGCGCCAGCAGCCAAGATTTCCCGGGCTCCTACAATGAGCAGTTCTTC. Encoded protein: CASSQDFPGSYNEQFF.

This clone was seen at least ten times. V and J are TRBV7-2 and TRBJ2-1; 7 nucleotides match TRBD1. The CDR3 contains 15 residues. Germline V gene sequence: CDR1 SGHTA, CDR2 FQGNSA. V was pared by 5 bases and J by 4 bases, with 8 bases of the junction left unmatched. CDR3 sequence reads: CASSPQGNFYNEQFF. In nucleotides, the CDR3 is TGTGCCAGCAGCCCACAGGGGAATTTTTACAATGAGCAGTTCTTC.

This clone was detected a few times. The rearrangement joins TRBV30 to TRBJ1-2; D possibly corresponds to TRBD1 (6 bases). CDR1 and CDR2 from the germline V gene are GTSNPN and SVGIG (reference sequence). The CDR3 extends over 14 amino acids. Trimming removed 6 bases at V and 1 base at J, with 15 bases between. The CDR3 protein is CACTQDSFNYGYTF. The CDR3 nucleotides read TGTGCCTGCACCCAGGACAGCTTTAACTATGGCTACACCTTC.